The source of this T cell receptor beta chain is a study of early T cells in non-severe SARS-CoV-2 infection. There are 15 residues in the CDR3. CDR1 is LGHNA and CDR2 is YSLEER in the germline V gene. Trimming removed 1 base at V and 1 base at J, with 11 bases between. Individual cDNA molecules received unique molecular identifiers. TCRdb re-called the 5' RACE reads through MiXCR, storing one row per CDR3 protein. The sample carries 40,000 to 55,000 distinct CDR3 sequences, roughly 7.3% recorded once. Study results and limitations: In VDJdb matching, anti-spike CD8 responses were favored while private and CD4 specificities went missing.

This clonotype has at least ten counts. Its antigen is currently unknown. The receptor was isolated from an adult who was a healthcare worker with PCR-confirmed SARS-CoV-2 infection or an uninfected control (not recorded which). V is TRBV4-3 and J is TRBJ2-7; D is ambiguous. Sequencing was performed on whole blood. CDR3 sequence (DNA): TGCGCCAGCAGCCAAGTAAGGGCAAGTTCCTACGAGCAGTACTTC. This sequence encodes CASSQVRASSYEQYF.